One and the same sample provided the 9 T cell receptor beta chains below, sequenced in a study of siplizumab effects on memory and regulatory T cells. Clones were sequenced by immunoSEQ multiplex PCR, and TCRdb holds only the in-frame ones, with some missing. The profile covers some 65,000 clones, with around nine tenths appearing a single time and 1.7% taken by the ten largest. Source material: Tregs sorted from blood. The receptors originated from a human donor in good health.

V is TRBV19 and J is TRBJ2-3; D is uncertain. The CDR3 runs to 19 residues. The germline V gene has CDR1 LNHDA and CDR2 SQIVND (reference sequence). V lost 0 bases, J lost 0 bases, and 19 bases lay in between. CDR3 protein: CASSIDSSESTASTDTQYF. The DNA of the CDR3 is TGTGCCAGTAGTATAGATTCTTCGGAGTCCACCGCTAGCACAGATACGCAGTATTTT. Looking up the rest from reference TRBV19 and TRBJ2-3 gives the full variable domain: DGGITQSPKYLFRKEGQNVTLSCEQNLNHDAMYWYRQDPGQGLRLIYYSQIVNDFQKGDIAEGYSVSREKKESFPLTVTSAQKNPTAFYLCASSIDSSESTASTDTQYFGPGTRLTVL.

This clone was seen just once. This chain uses TRBV6-1 with TRBJ2-1, with 9 bases that match TRBD2. The CDR3 extends over 16 amino acids. Germline loops: CDR1 MNHNS, CDR2 SASEGT. Trimming took 1 base from V and 7 from J; bases not matched to a gene: 8. The DNA of the CDR3 is TGTGCCAGCAGTGAAGTTTGGGGACTAGCAGGTAATGAGCAGTTCTTC. Residues: CASSEVWGLAGNEQFF.

The chain recombines TRBV14 with TRBJ2-3, with 9 positions matching TRBD2. Germline values: CDR1 SGHDN, CDR2 FVKESK. V gave up 4 bases and J gave up 7 bases; unmatched junction bases: 6. The CDR3 spans 14 residues. CDR3: CASSPRTSANTQYF. Written as DNA, the CDR3 is TGTGCCAGCAGCCCCCGGACTAGCGCCAATACGCAGTATTTT.

This clone was counted once. This rearrangement joins TRBV19 to TRBJ2-3; 12 bases fit TRBD2. V lost 5 bases to trimming and J lost 2 bases; unmatched junction nucleotides: 5. This CDR3 is built from 16 residues. Looked up from germline, CDR1 is LNHDA and CDR2 is SQIVND (reference sequence). For the CDR3, the DNA is TGTGCCAGTAGTCTGGGACTAGCGGGTCCCACAGATACGCAGTATTTT. Protein product: CASSLGLAGPTDTQYF.

The rearrangement uses TRBV15 and TRBJ1-4, with D perhaps matching TRBD1 (5 bases). Germline V gene data show CDR1 as LNHNV and CDR2 as YYDKDF (reference sequence). V dropped 0 bases and J dropped 5 bases, with 10 bases sitting between them. This CDR3 contains 15 residues. The CDR3 coding sequence is TGTGCCACCAGCAGAGATCGCGACAGCAATGAAAAACTGTTTTTT. Its translation is CATSRDRDSNEKLFF.

This chain connects TRBV7-2 to TRBJ2-3; the D is unclear. CDR1 is SGHTA and CDR2 is FQGNSA in the germline V gene. The CDR3 is made up of 12 amino acids. V gave up 0 bases and J gave up 6 bases, with 4 bases separating them. The CDR3 nucleotides are TGTGCCAGCAGCTTAGCCGCCGATACGCAGTATTTT. Residues: CASSLAADTQYF.

This chain connects TRBV7-3 to TRBJ1-1; no reliable D call. Germline V lookup: CDR1 SGHTA, CDR2 FQGTGA. Trimming pared 2 bases from V and 0 bases from J, leaving 13 bases between. CDR3 size: 16 residues. In DNA form, the CDR3 reads TGTGCCAGCAGCTTATCGGCAGGCAGCATGAACACTGAAGCTTTCTTT. Its translation: CASSLSAGSMNTEAFF. The full variable domain, completed using reference TRBV7-3 and TRBJ1-1, is GAGVSQTPSNKVTEKGKYVELRCDPISGHTALYWYRQSLGQGPEFLIYFQGTGAADDSGLPNDRFFAVRPEGSVSTLKIQRTERGDSAVYLCASSLSAGSMNTEAFFGQGTRLTVV.

The CDR3 sequence: CASSFQGVADSPLHF. CDR3 coding DNA: TGTGCCAGCAGTTTCCAGGGGGTAGCAGATTCACCCCTCCACTTT. V is TRBV27 and J is TRBJ1-6, with 7 bases aligning to TRBD1. The CDR3 totals 15 residues. The trim removed 3 bases at V and 8 bases at J, leaving 7 bases unmatched. Looked up from germline, CDR1 is MNHEY and CDR2 is SMNVEV (reference sequence).

The chain joins TRBV27 to TRBJ2-7; TRBD2 agrees at 7 bases. The CDR3 totals 13 residues. CDR1 and CDR2 (germline): MNHEY, SMNVEV (reference sequence). The ends lost 10 bases at V and 3 bases at J; junction bases unmatched: 9. In nucleotides, the CDR3 is TGTGCCACCCAGGGAGGGACCCGCTACGAGCAGTACTTC. It codes for CATQGGTRYEQYF.